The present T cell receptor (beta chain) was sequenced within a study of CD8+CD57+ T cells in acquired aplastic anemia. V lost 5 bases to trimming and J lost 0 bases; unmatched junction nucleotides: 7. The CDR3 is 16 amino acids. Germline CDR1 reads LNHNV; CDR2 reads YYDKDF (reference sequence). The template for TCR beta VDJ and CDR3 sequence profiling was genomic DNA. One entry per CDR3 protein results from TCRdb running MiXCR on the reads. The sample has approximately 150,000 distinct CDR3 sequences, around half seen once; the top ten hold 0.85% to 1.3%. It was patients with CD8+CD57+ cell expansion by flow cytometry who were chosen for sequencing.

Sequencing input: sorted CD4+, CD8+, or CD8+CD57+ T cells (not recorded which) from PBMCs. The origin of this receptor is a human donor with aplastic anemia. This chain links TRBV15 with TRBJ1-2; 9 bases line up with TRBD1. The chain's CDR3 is CATSPGTGTSNYGYTF. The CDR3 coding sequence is TGTGCCACCAGCCCCGGGACAGGGACATCTAACTATGGCTACACCTTC.